This TCR beta chain was sequenced during a study of blood T cell repertoires in COVID-19. Study as a whole: Spain, Italy and the United States supplied samples that represented acute and convalescent COVID-19. T cells, B-cell-depleted T cells, or PBMCs supplied cDNA or gDNA.

As originally analysed: Using reference gene primer amplification, nucleated cell counts were estimated. The repertoire was sequenced with immunoSEQ multiplex PCR; TCRdb's copy has only in-frame clones and lacks some. That table is the source of V, J and clone size, and D and trimming were worked out from the DNA. The sample has 150,000 to 200,000 clones, about nine tenths seen once. The CDR3 covers 16 residues. From germline, CDR1 is MNHNY and CDR2 SVGAGI (reference sequence). V was clipped by 0 bases and J by 9 bases, with 15 bases between them. This chain joins TRBV6-6 and TRBJ1-6; TRBD1 is a possible D gene (6 bases). The clonotype comes from an older man with acute or convalescent COVID-19. Sequenced sample: peripheral blood. The CDR3 DNA reads as TGTGCCAGCAGTTACTCGGGGGGGGGCGACGGTTCACCCCTCCACTTT. As protein: CASSYSGGGDGSPLHF.